The 28 T cell receptor beta chains reported below all come from one sample, sequenced in a study of cytomegalovirus exposure and HLA in healthy donors. The study ran its PCR with 60 Vbeta and 13 Jbeta primers. Repertoires were generated with immunoSEQ multiplex PCR, while TCRdb's copy carries only in-frame clones and drops some. The sample lists over 95,000 clones, around 80% occurring once. The sequenced material came from PBMCs. The receptors were sampled from a female donor in good health and CMV-seronegative.

The chain has TRBV5-4 and TRBJ1-2, with TRBD1 matching 8 bases. The V and J ends lost 2 bases and 2 bases, in that order; junction bases with no gene match: 8. The CDR3 consists of 16 residues. Germline-derived CDR1 and CDR2 are SGHNT and YYREEE (reference sequence). Written as DNA, the CDR3 is TGTGCCAGCAGCTTACCGGGACAGGTTCTAAACTATGGCTACACCTTC. This codes for CASSLPGQVLNYGYTF.

V usage is TRBV6-1 and J usage is TRBJ1-5; 7 nucleotides agree with TRBD1. The CDR3 has 16 residues. J gave up 6 bases and V 2 bases, and 10 bases lay outside the gene matches. The germline gives CDR1 MNHNS, CDR2 SASEGT. The CDR3 sequence is CASSEMPRGLGQPQHF. In DNA form, the CDR3 reads TGTGCCAGCAGTGAAATGCCAAGGGGGCTAGGTCAGCCCCAGCATTTT.

The chain uses TRBV7-9 and TRBJ2-1, with D possibly matching TRBD1 (6 bases). The CDR3 spans 13 residues. The V gene's germline CDR1 is SEHNR and CDR2 FQNEAQ (reference sequence). The V and J ends lost 5 bases and 4 bases respectively, with 9 bases between them. In DNA, the CDR3 is TGTGCCAGCAGCCCCGGACAGTACAATGAGCAGTTCTTC. This codes for CASSPGQYNEQFF. Looking up the rest from reference TRBV7-9 and TRBJ2-1 gives the full variable domain: DTGVSQNPRHKITKRGQNVTFRCDPISEHNRLYWYRQTLGQGPEFLTYFQNEAQLEKSRLLSDRFSAERPKGSFSTLEIQRTEQGDSAMYLCASSPGQYNEQFFGPGTRLTVL.

V usage is TRBV21-1 and J usage is TRBJ1-2; whether TRBD1, the table's D call, matches the DNA was not checked. TRBV21-1 is described as a pseudogene. CDR3 length equals 16 residues. CDR3 loop: CASTLLTGTSNYGYTF. CDR3 coding DNA: TGTGCCAGCACCCTACTAACCGGGACATCAAACTATGGCTACACCTTC.

The V and J genes are TRBV19 and TRBJ2-5, with TRBD2 matching 12 bases. The germline V gene encodes CDR1 LNHDA and CDR2 SQIVND (reference sequence). Unmatched junction bases numbered 3, after V lost 5 bases and J lost 5 bases. The CDR3 runs to 14 residues. CDR3 DNA sequence: TGTGCCAGTAGTGTACTAGCGGGGGGTGAGACCCAGTACTTC. Its translation is CASSVLAGGETQYF.

The CDR3 DNA sequence: TGTGCCAGCAGCCAAGATCGTCTCTCCTACAATGAGCAGTTCTTC. As protein: CASSQDRLSYNEQFF. J is TRBJ2-1 and V is TRBV14; D remains unclear. Germline values: CDR1 SGHDN, CDR2 FVKESK. Trimming shortened V by 0 bases and J by 0 bases, and 6 bases separated the two germline ends. This CDR3 has 15 residues.

This sequence joins TRBV10-2 and TRBJ2-3; D uncertain. Germline CDR1 reads WSHSY; CDR2 reads SAAADI. Trimming took off 2 bases at V and 4 bases at J, with 16 bases between the two ends. The CDR3 covers 16 residues. The CDR3 loop is CASSEASISLADTQYF. DNA for the CDR3: TGCGCCAGCAGTGAGGCCAGTATTAGCTTAGCAGATACGCAGTATTTT.

The J gene is TRBJ2-3, the V gene TRBV6-5, with D perhaps matching TRBD1 (5 bases). Germline lookup yields CDR1 MNHEY and CDR2 SVGAGI. The V end was cut by 5 bases, the J end by 0 bases, with 9 bases between. The CDR3 sequence is 14 residues long. The CDR3 loop reads CASSQTASTDTQYF. CDR3 DNA sequence: TGTGCCAGCAGTCAGACAGCTAGCACAGATACGCAGTATTTT.

V is TRBV5-1 and J is TRBJ1-1, with TRBD1 matching over 7 bases. This CDR3 is 18 amino acids long. Germline-derived CDR1 and CDR2 are SGHRS and YFSETQ. J gave up 4 bases and V 3 bases, and 18 bases lay outside the gene matches. CDR3 sequence: CASSSEPGGRSGGTEAFF. CDR3 in DNA: TGCGCCAGCAGCTCGGAACCAGGGGGAAGGTCCGGGGGCACTGAAGCTTTCTTT.

The rearrangement uses TRBV27 and TRBJ2-7; a possible D gene is TRBD2 (6 bases). CDR3 size: 14 residues. Trimming left V 0 bases short and J 3 bases short, with 9 bases between. CDR1 MNHEY and CDR2 SMNVEV come from the germline V gene (reference sequence). Written as DNA, the CDR3 is TGTGCCAGCAGTTTATCTGGGGGGTTCTACGAGCAGTACTTC. Residues: CASSLSGGFYEQYF.

This chain uses TRBV10-3 with TRBJ2-7; tentative D call: TRBD1 (5 bases). The CDR3 loop spans 13 amino acids. Germline CDR1 and CDR2: ENHRY and SYGVKD. V was pared by 9 bases and J by 2 bases, with 14 bases between. CDR3 nucleotides: TGTGCCATTCGAAGGGGCGGTACCTACGAGCAGTACTTC. It encodes CAIRRGGTYEQYF.

The chain joins TRBV28 to TRBJ1-5; no reliable D call. Trimming took off 5 bases at V and 7 bases at J, with 6 bases between the two ends. The germline gives CDR1 MDHEN, CDR2 SYDVKM. The CDR3 is made up of 11 amino acids. CDR3: CASSAKQPQHF. CDR3 nucleotide sequence: TGTGCCAGCAGTGCGAAACAGCCCCAGCATTTT.

This rearrangement joins TRBV9 to TRBJ1-2, with D perhaps TRBD1 (6 bases). The CDR3 is made up of 17 amino acids. The V gene's germline CDR1 is SGDLS and CDR2 YYNGEE. V dropped 3 bases and J dropped 3 bases, with 21 bases sitting between them. The chain's CDR3 is CASSETLVGGGDYGYTF. In DNA, the CDR3 is TGTGCCAGCAGCGAGACTCTAGTGGGAGGGGGTGACTATGGCTACACCTTC.

V and J are TRBV14 and TRBJ2-7; TRBD1 is a possible D gene (6 bases). V lost 4 bases, J lost 3 bases, and 10 bases lay in between. This CDR3 spans 13 amino acids. Germline CDR1 reads SGHDN; CDR2 reads FVKESK. The CDR3 spells CASSRDRIYEQYF. CDR3 bases: TGTGCCAGCAGCCGCGACAGGATCTACGAGCAGTACTTC.

This chain uses TRBV4-3 with TRBJ2-7; 8 bases are a match to TRBD2. Trimming cost V 7 bases and J 6 bases; bases outside gene matches: 2. The germline gives CDR1 LGHNA, CDR2 YSLEER. This CDR3 comprises 11 residues. In nucleotides, the CDR3 is TGCGCCAGCACCGGGGGGGGCGAGCAGTACTTC. This encodes CASTGGGEQYF.

This chain links TRBV5-6 with TRBJ2-3, with D perhaps TRBD2 (5 bases). Germline CDR1 is SGHDT and CDR2 is YYEEEE. CDR3 size: 15 residues. Trimming took 4 bases from V and 4 from J, leaving 16 bases between them. In DNA, the CDR3 is TGTGCCAGCAGCGCTTTGGCGGGCGGATCAGATACGCAGTATTTT. This gives the protein CASSALAGGSDTQYF.

This sequence joins TRBV7-9 and TRBJ1-2; a weak D match, TRBD1 (5 bases). Germline V CDR1 and CDR2: SEHNR, FQNEAQ (reference sequence). CDR3 length: 14 amino acids. V lost 6 bases, J lost 8 bases, and 19 bases lay in between. The chain's CDR3 is CASSPQGKALGYTF. CDR3 nucleotides: TGTGCCAGCAGTCCCCAGGGAAAAGCTCTCGGCTACACCTTC.

V gene TRBV9 combines with J gene TRBJ2-2, with 10 bases fitting TRBD1. Germline V gene lookup returns CDR1 SGDLS and CDR2 YYNGEE. This CDR3 spans 20 amino acids. J gave up 6 bases and V 4 bases, and 21 bases lay outside the gene matches. The CDR3 loop is CASSSLSWDRGRGMAGELFF. The CDR3 bases are TGTGCCAGCAGCTCTCTAAGCTGGGACAGGGGACGTGGTATGGCCGGGGAGCTGTTTTTT.

This clone was seen only once. The chain uses TRBV19 and TRBJ1-5; D unclear. The CDR3 is 16 amino acids. Germline V gene sequence: CDR1 LNHDA, CDR2 SQIVND (reference sequence). V lost 6 bases and J 1 base, leaving 16 bases between the germline ends. The CDR3 DNA sequence: TGTGCCAGTAGCCTTGGGGTGGGAGGGAGCAATCAGCCCCAGCATTTT. Its translation is CASSLGVGGSNQPQHF.

The chain links TRBV15 to TRBJ1-1; 7 bases line up with TRBD1. Germline CDR1 reads LNHNV; CDR2 reads YYDKDF (reference sequence). Unmatched junction bases numbered 7, after V lost 3 bases and J lost 6 bases. This CDR3 has 14 amino acids. The CDR3 loop reads CATSSHRGRAEAFF. The CDR3 DNA follows: TGTGCCACCAGCAGCCACAGGGGTCGGGCTGAAGCTTTCTTT.

The chain recombines TRBV25-1 with TRBJ2-1; D possibly corresponds to TRBD2 (5 bases). The CDR3 length is 15 residues. Germline V gene lookup returns CDR1 MGHDK and CDR2 SYGVNS. V gave up 4 bases and J gave up 10 bases, with 20 bases separating them. CDR3 loop: CASSGAASLVAEQFF. The DNA for the CDR3 is TGTGCCAGCAGTGGGGCGGCTAGCCTAGTTGCGGAGCAGTTCTTC.

The rearrangement links TRBV5-1 to TRBJ1-2, with 8 bases identical to TRBD1. Looked up from germline, CDR1 is SGHRS and CDR2 is YFSETQ. There are 15 residues in the CDR3. V shed 4 bases and J 6 bases; nucleotides not matched to a gene: 11. The CDR3 bases are TGCGCCAGCAGCGAAACAGGACAGGGCCGGGATGGCTACACCTTC. It codes for CASSETGQGRDGYTF.

This clone was detected only once. The rearrangement uses TRBV19 and TRBJ2-7, with D possibly matching TRBD1 (6 bases). Trimming took off 1 base at V and 4 bases at J, with 11 bases between the two ends. This CDR3 region has 14 residues. Germline values: CDR1 LNHDA, CDR2 SQIVND (reference sequence). CDR3 nucleotides: TGTGCCAGTAGTATAGCGGGACACCTTTACGAGCAGTACTTC. Translating it yields CASSIAGHLYEQYF.

This clone was seen only once. J is TRBJ1-2 and V is TRBV6-1; the D is unclear. Trimming left V 3 bases short and J 6 bases short, with 11 bases between. CDR1 MNHNS and CDR2 SASEGT come from the germline V gene. This CDR3 has 13 amino acids. The CDR3 DNA reads as TGTGCCAGCAGTGAGGCAGGTTTAAATGGCTACACCTTC. Translated, it gives CASSEAGLNGYTF.

This chain connects TRBV9 to TRBJ1-6; D is perhaps TRBD1 (5 bases). V lost 2 bases to trimming and J lost 14 bases, with 20 bases between them. This CDR3 region has 15 residues. CDR1 SGDLS and CDR2 YYNGEE come from the germline V gene. CDR3: CASSVKDTLQDSLHF. CDR3 nucleotide sequence: TGTGCCAGCAGCGTGAAGGACACCCTCCAGGATTCCCTCCACTTT.

The chain combines TRBV20-1 with TRBJ1-2; D unresolved. Germline loops: CDR1 DFQATT, CDR2 SNEGSKA (reference sequence). Between the trimmed V and J ends, which lost 5 bases and 2 bases, there was a span of 6 bases. The CDR3 consists of 11 residues. CDR3 protein: CSALLNYGYTF. The DNA of the CDR3 is TGCAGTGCTCTTCTAAACTATGGCTACACCTTC.

This clone was seen a few times. CDR3 amino acids: CASSLRGVGTEAFF. As DNA, the CDR3 is TGTGCCAGCTCGCTCAGGGGCGTAGGCACTGAAGCTTTCTTT. The rearrangement joins TRBV5-5 to TRBJ1-1; perhaps TRBD1 as D (6 bases). Germline V gene sequence: CDR1 SGHKS, CDR2 YYEKEE (reference sequence). V lost 7 bases to trimming and J lost 4 bases, with 17 bases between them. This CDR3 is 14 amino acids long.

The rearrangement links TRBV7-8 to TRBJ2-2, with TRBD1 matching over 8 bases. Germline V gene data show CDR1 as SGHVS and CDR2 as FQNEAQ. Losses at the gene ends were 5 bases for V and 4 bases for J; bases not matched to a gene: 6. The CDR3 totals 15 residues. DNA of the CDR3: TGTGCCAGCAGCACGGACAGGGTGGCCACCGGGGAGCTGTTTTTT. Its protein is CASSTDRVATGELFF.